This paragraph covers one T cell receptor beta chain sequence. The data were produced by immunoSEQ multiplex PCR, yet TCRdb's version contains in-frame clones alone and is incomplete. Here the sample spans under 9,500 clones, 85% to 90% being singletons. This sample was included in a study of somatic mutations in cytotoxic T cells in rheumatoid arthritis. Overall study: Right after diagnosis, and before any treatment had started, patient peripheral blood (about 29 ml EDTA) was drawn.

In germline, CDR1 is SGDLS, CDR2 YYNGEE. V was trimmed by 0 bases and J by 2 bases, leaving 11 bases between them. There are 15 residues in the CDR3. The chain links TRBV9 to TRBJ1-1, with D maybe TRBD1 (5 bases). The specimen was CD8+ T cells sorted from blood. The source of this sequence is a woman between 65 and 79 years old with rheumatoid arthritis. The CDR3 DNA sequence: TGTGCCAGCAGCGTAGCTCTCGGACAAAACACTGAAGCTTTCTTT. It yields the protein CASSVALGQNTEAFF.